A selection of T cell receptor beta chains follows, all from one sample in a study of CD8 T cells in Susac syndrome. One entry per CDR3 protein, called by TCRdb with MiXCR from the immunoSEQ multiplex PCR reads. In the table there are about 190,000 distinct CDR3 sequences, around 95% of which are singletons. Sequenced material: CD4+ T cells from PBMCs. The receptors shown here come from a human donor with Susac syndrome. Both conserved end residues are part of each CDR3. D genes are given only for firm matches. Some rows mark clone size as missing; the rest say once, few, many or name a class of expanded clone.

>-|-|TRBJ2-1|TRBV19
TGTGCCAGTAGTCGCAGTACCTCCTACAATGAGCAGTTCTTC
CASSRSTSYNEQFF
>-|TRBD1|TRBJ1-6|TRBV4-1
TGCGCCAGCAGTCAAGGGACAGGGACGAGTTCACCCCTCCACTTT
CASSQGTGTSSPLHF
>-|-|TRBJ2-4|TRBV12-3/TRBV12-4
TGTGCCAGCAGTTTAGCGCGAGGGATGGACATTCAGTACTTC
CASSLARGMDIQYF
>few|-|TRBJ1-2|TRBV12-3/TRBV12-4
TGTGCCAGCAGTCCCAGGGTGAACTATGGCTACACCTTC
CASSPRVNYGYTF
>-|-|TRBJ1-4|TRBV29-1
TGCAGCGTTGACGGCAGTATGGGCGAAAAACTGTTTTTT
CSVDGSMGEKLFF
>-|-|TRBJ2-1|TRBV3-1
TGTGCCAGCACCAGGGGTAGGTCCGACAATGAGCAGTTCTTC
CASTRGRSDNEQFF
>-|-|TRBJ2-6|TRBV11-3
TGTGCCAGCCAACAGAGCTCTGGGGCCAACGTCCTGACTTTC
CASQQSSGANVLTF
>once|-|TRBJ2-5|TRBV30
TGTGCCTGGAGTGTACGGGGCCAAGAGACCCAGTACTTC
CAWSVRGQETQYF
>-|TRBD1|TRBJ1-1|TRBV24-1
TGTGCCCCTACGCGGACAGGACGCACTGAAGCTTTCTTT
CAPTRTGRTEAFF
>-|-|TRBJ2-3|TRBV7-7
TGTGCTAGCAGCCATGGGGCCGGGACAGATACGCAGTATTTT
CASSHGAGTDTQYF